These T cell receptor beta chains were read from a single sample in a study of T-cell reconstitution after alpha-beta-depleted transplantation in children. TCRdb ran MiXCR on the PCR reads and lists one entry per CDR3 protein. Among 700,000 to 950,000 distinct CDR3 sequences, about 15% were seen once, and the ten largest hold roughly 5%. The sequencing used PBMCs, mostly from graft donor cells, collected 360 days after TCRalphabeta/CD19-depleted stem cell transplant. Receptor source: a male patient younger than 18 who had a stem cell transplant for acute lymphoblastic leukemia, so the T cells may come from the graft donor. CDR3s include the opening cysteine and the closing phenylalanine or tryptophan. A D gene is named only where the DNA matches it firmly. Clone size, where shown, is once, few, many, or a class for clones that have expanded.

TRBV3-1	.	.	TRBJ2-1	TGTGCCAGCAGCCAAGTGGCCGGGTACAATGAGCAGTTCTTC	CASSQVAGYNEQFF
TRBV29-1	many	.	TRBJ2-3	TGCAGCGTTGCACGGGGAACTAGCACAGATACGCAGTATTTT	CSVARGTSTDTQYF
TRBV30	few	.	TRBJ1-5	TGTGCCTGGAGTGTAACCATCTCGGATCAGCCCCAGCATTTT	CAWSVTISDQPQHF
TRBV6-5	few	TRBD1	TRBJ1-2	TGTGCCAGCAGTTACTCAGGGGGCGGTGATGGCTACACCTTC	CASSYSGGGDGYTF
TRBV5-4	few	.	TRBJ2-2	TGTGCCAGCAGCTTGGTGGGGGGCAGGGCCGGGGAGCTGTTTTTT	CASSLVGGRAGELFF
TRBV5-1	few	.	TRBJ1-6	TGCGCCAGCAGCTTGGCCGGGGGGGCTTATAATTCACCCCTCCACTTT	CASSLAGGAYNSPLHF
TRBV30	few	.	TRBJ2-1	TGTGCCTGGGCCCCGGCGAGCTCCTACAATGAGCAGTTCTTC	CAWAPASSYNEQFF
TRBV11-2	.	TRBD2	TRBJ2-1	TGTGCCAGCAGCTGTTATGCCCCATGGGCGGGAGTCAGAAATGAGCAGTTCTTC	CASSCYAPWAGVRNEQFF
TRBV7-9	few	.	TRBJ1-2	TGTGCCAGCAGCTCGACGGAGGGCTACACCTTC	CASSSTEGYTF
TRBV27	.	.	TRBJ2-7	TGTGCCAGCAGTGCTCCGCAACCGGGGATCTACGAGCAGTACTTC	CASSAPQPGIYEQYF
TRBV29-1	.	.	TRBJ1-2	TGCAGCGTTGTTCTGCGGCCCTATGGCTACACCTTC	CSVVLRPYGYTF
TRBV11-2	few	.	TRBJ2-2	TGTGCCAGCAGCTATGAGCGGGCGACCGGGGAGCTGTTTTTT	CASSYERATGELFF
TRBV6-6	few	.	TRBJ2-3	TGTGCCAGCACCTCCAGGGCAGATACGCAGTATTTT	CASTSRADTQYF
TRBV9	few	TRBD2	TRBJ2-2	TGTGCCAGCAGCCAACAACGACTAGCGCCTGACACCGGGGAGCTGTTTTTT	CASSQQRLAPDTGELFF
TRBV27	.	TRBD2	TRBJ2-7	TGTGCCAGCAGTCCCCTAGTAGCGGGTGCTTCCTACGAGCAGTACTTC	CASSPLVAGASYEQYF
TRBV2	few	TRBD1	TRBJ2-1	TGTGCCAGCATCCGACAGGGACGGGATGAGCAGTTCTTC	CASIRQGRDEQFF
TRBV9	many	.	TRBJ2-5	TGTGCCAGCAGCGACCGGGACGGGTACCAAGAGACCCAGTACTTC	CASSDRDGYQETQYF
TRBV19	.	TRBD1	TRBJ2-7	TGTGCCAGTAGTATAGGGGGGACAGTTTCATCCTACGAGCAGTACTTC	CASSIGGTVSSYEQYF
TRBV4-1	few	.	TRBJ1-4	TGCGCCAGCACCCTCGTTGGTAGGACTAATGAAAAACTGTTTTTT	CASTLVGRTNEKLFF
TRBV7-2	.	.	TRBJ2-3	TGTGCCAGCAGCTCCTACGCTTTAGCAGATACGCAGTATTTT	CASSSYALADTQYF
TRBV7-9	.	.	TRBJ2-2	TGTGCCAGCCAAATCGTCCCGCGGCGAAACACCGGGGAGCTGTTTTTT	CASQIVPRRNTGELFF
TRBV7-3	many	.	TRBJ1-2	TGTGCCAGCAGCTGCTACAGGGATAACTATGGCTACACCTTC	CASSCYRDNYGYTF
TRBV6-1	.	.	TRBJ2-2	TGTGCCAGCAGCCCTATGGCGGGACACTTAAACACCGGGGAGCTGTTTTTT	CASSPMAGHLNTGELFF
TRBV11-1	.	TRBD2	TRBJ2-1	TGTGCCAGCAGCCCACCGGGACTAGCGGGAGCGTCGTCCAATGAGCAGTTCTTC	CASSPPGLAGASSNEQFF
TRBV20-1	.	TRBD1	TRBJ2-2	TGCAGTGCAATACACAGGGGGCGGCGCACCGGGGAGCTGTTTTTT	CSAIHRGRRTGELFF
TRBV29-1	few	.	TRBJ2-3	TGCAGCGTTGTGGGCAGCCTCACAGATACGCAGTATTTT	CSVVGSLTDTQYF
TRBV19	few	.	TRBJ2-1	TGTGCCAGTAGTATTGTGGGCGGGACCTACAATGAGCAGTTCTTC	CASSIVGGTYNEQFF
TRBV4-1	few	TRBD2	TRBJ2-1	TGCGCCAGCAGAGAACTAGCGCGAAGGTACAATGAGCAGTTCTTC	CASRELARRYNEQFF
TRBV9	few	TRBD1	TRBJ1-2	TGTGCCAGCAGCGTAGGCCTTGGGGGACAGGGAATCTATGGCTACACCTTC	CASSVGLGGQGIYGYTF